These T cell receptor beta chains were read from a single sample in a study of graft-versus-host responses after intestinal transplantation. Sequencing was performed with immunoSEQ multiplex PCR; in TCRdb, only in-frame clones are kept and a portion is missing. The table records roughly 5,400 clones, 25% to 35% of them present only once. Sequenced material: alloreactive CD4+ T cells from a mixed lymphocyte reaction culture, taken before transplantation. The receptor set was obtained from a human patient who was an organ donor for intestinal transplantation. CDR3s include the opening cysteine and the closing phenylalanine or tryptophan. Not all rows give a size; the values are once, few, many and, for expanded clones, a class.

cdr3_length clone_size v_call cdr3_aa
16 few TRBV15 CATSRVPRVPNTEAFF
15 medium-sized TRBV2 CASRVAGSGPGELFF
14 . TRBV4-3 CASSQEAGGFEAFF
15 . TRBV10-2 CASSAPGQGNYEQYF
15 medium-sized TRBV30 CAWSAGLAGVNEQFF
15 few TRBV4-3 CASSQVTSTSGELFF
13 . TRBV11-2 CASSSRSYNEQFF
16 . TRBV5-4 CASIADVPGKIYGYTF
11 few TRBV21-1 CASSRGYEQYF
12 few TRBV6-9 CASSHRGDGYTF
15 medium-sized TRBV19 CASSIEGLGNQPQHF
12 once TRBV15 CATSRGTGELFF
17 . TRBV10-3 CAISAGGLAEYTDTQYF
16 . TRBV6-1 CASSDFPPSGANVLTF
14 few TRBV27 CASSPGTGGYEQYF
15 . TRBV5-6 CASRKLGGGTDTQYF
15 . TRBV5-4 CASRPSGRAYNEQFF
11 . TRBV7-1 CASSLADTQYF
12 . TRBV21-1 CASSWTGQPQHF
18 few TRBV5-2 CASNVAGESQSRANVLTF
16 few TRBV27 CASREGLGTANEKLFF
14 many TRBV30 CAWRPGRAGGGYTF
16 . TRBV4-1 CASSQDRDSSYNEQFF
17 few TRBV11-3 CASSTPGQGSMNTEAFF
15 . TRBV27 CASSFTGPNGETQYF
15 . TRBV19 CASSILVQGTTEAFF
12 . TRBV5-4 CASSSIRNEQYF
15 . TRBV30 CAWSSGQLSGNTIYF
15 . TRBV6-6 CASRGAEGSNQPQHF
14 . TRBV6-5 CASRGDREDTEAFF
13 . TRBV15 CATSRDTPYEQYF
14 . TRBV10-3 CAISEDRGNSPLHF
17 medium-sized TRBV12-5 CASAPQGPLVGAGELFF
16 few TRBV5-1 CASSLAPGHSGNTIYF
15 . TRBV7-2 CASSPNRGSTDTQYF
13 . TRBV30 CAWSDAFPYEQYF
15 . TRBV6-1 CASIRGASVSDTQYF
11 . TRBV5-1 CASSLGFGYTF
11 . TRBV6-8 CASSYRGGYTF
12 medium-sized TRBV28 CASSLQGNIQYF
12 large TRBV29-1 CSAKRDAVRAFF
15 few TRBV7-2 CASSLTGLAKDTQYF
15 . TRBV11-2 CASSWTSGSYNEQFF
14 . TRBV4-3 CASSQQTGYGEQYF
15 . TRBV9 CASSVTSGSPDTQYF
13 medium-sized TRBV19 CASSIVQWNEQFF